The following is a TCR beta chain sequence with its context. Its antigen remains undetermined. No per-base quality is available; no much larger clone lies one base away. The CDR3 spans 13 residues, from the cysteine through the phenylalanine. The kept DNA is CDR3 alone, 39 bases in frame from the first base. The germline V gene sets CDR1 to LGHNA and CDR2 to YNFKEQ. Relative to germline, V is 2 bases shorter and J is 5 bases shorter, with 7 bases between their ends. This record comes from a study of blood T cell repertoires in COVID-19 (dated by TCRdb to about 2020). Some background on the complete study: Samples from collaborators originated in the United States, Italy and Spain and spanned both the acute and convalescent phases of COVID-19. The sample metadata nearly always contained a de-identified subject ID, COVID-19 status, age in years and sex. The material from the prospective study consisted of cDNA or gDNA derived from T cells, B-cell-depleted T cells, or PBMCs. The repertoires were made available in a free public database intended to serve as a resource for research on the immune response to SARS-CoV-2. Deeply sampled blood TCRbeta repertoires from subjects exposed to, actively infected with, or recovered from COVID-19 were included in the dataset. The samples were drawn from two sources: the first 160 participants of the ongoing ImmuneRACE study, and over 950 subjects contributed by 6 global collaborators. Where available, HLA class I and class II types were obtained from metadata supplied by the sample provider rather than from assay-based typing. The research as a whole found: The quantity of clinical and demographic metadata differed by source and by participant and was supplied without curation.

TCRbeta CDR3 regions were amplified from genomic DNA using the immunoSEQ Assay, a bias-controlled multiplex PCR. Regarding the original processing steps: The number of nucleated cells in each sample was estimated from the amplification of reference gene primers within the assay. To quantify the absolute abundance of each unique TCRbeta CDR3 rearrangement, sequence reads were collapsed and filtered. For each sample, productive Simpson clonality was calculated by taking the square root of Simpson's diversity index across productive rearrangements. The source is immuneACCESS, and TCRdb retained only in-frame sequences with V and J called. Part of the clones is not carried over; for the studies checked, unresolved V genes explain less than half of this, and the remainder is unexplained. Clone size and V and J calls were adopted from that table, with D and trimming inferred from the DNA. The sample yields about 320,000 clones; 85% were counted once. Of the sample, approximately 7.5% is held by the ten largest clones.

Whole blood was collected in K2EDTA tubes by collaborating institutions according to the institutions' own protocols. Collaborator samples were shipped for TCRbeta analysis as frozen whole blood, isolated PBMCs, or DNA extracted from either sample type. This chain joins TRBV4-2 to TRBJ1-5; confidence is insufficient to name the D gene. The receptor's source is a human donor in a cohort sampled during active COVID-19. Sample: peripheral blood. The CDR3 region has the sequence CASSQKGDQPQHF. The DNA sequence follows: TGTGCCAGCAGCCAAAAGGGAGATCAGCCCCAGCATTTT.